Listed here are 20 T cell receptor beta chains from one sample, sequenced in a study of T cells after yellow fever vaccination. MiXCR was run by TCRdb on the 5' RACE reads, yielding one entry per CDR3 protein. The sample carries about 130,000 distinct CDR3 sequences, about 7.4% recorded once. The material was CD4+ T cells sorted from PBMCs, obtained more than 8 days after the first yellow fever vaccination. These receptors were taken from a man younger than 35 who received the YFV17D yellow fever vaccine.

This clonotype showed up many times. The CDR3 bases are TGTGCCAGCAGCCGCGGGATAGCGGGGGGTAGCACAGATACGCAGTATTTT. As protein: CASSRGIAGGSTDTQYF. The chain is built from TRBV4-2 and TRBJ2-3; TRBD2 aligns across 10 bases. The germline V gene encodes CDR1 LGHNA and CDR2 YNFKEQ. The ends lost 4 bases at V and 0 bases at J; junction bases unmatched: 7. This CDR3 has 17 residues.

About this clonotype itself: A much larger clone differs by one base, so this may be a read error. The V gene is TRBV7-9, the J gene TRBJ1-2, with 8 bases lining up with TRBD1. Germline loops: CDR1 SEHNR, CDR2 FQNEAQ (reference sequence). The CDR3 has 11 amino acids. The CDR3 region has the DNA TGTACCAGCAGGACAGGGTATGGCTACACCTTC. This gives the protein CTSRTGYGYTF.

This clonotype showed up many times. The chain uses TRBV5-1 and TRBJ1-3; D gene ambiguous. Germline CDR1 SGHRS, CDR2 YFSETQ. This CDR3 contains 15 residues. V lost 1 base, J lost 3 bases, and 11 bases lay in between. The CDR3 region has the DNA TGCGCCAGCAGCTTGCTAGGGATCAGTGGAAACACCATATATTTT. The encoded protein is CASSLLGISGNTIYF.

The table lists this clonotype with many counts. In nucleotides, the CDR3 is TGTGCCAGCAGTAGATCAGGGCTCCCCACAGATACGCAGTATTTT. Protein product: CASSRSGLPTDTQYF. This sequence joins TRBV6-5 and TRBJ2-3; D is perhaps TRBD1 (5 bases). The ends were cut back, 5 bases at V and 2 bases at J, with 14 bases in the middle. There are 15 residues in the CDR3. Per the germline V gene, CDR1 is MNHEY and CDR2 is SVGAGI.

This clonotype was seen a few times. CDR3 in amino acids: CSASRTALQETQYF. In nucleotides, the CDR3 is TGCAGTGCTAGTAGGACAGCACTTCAAGAGACCCAGTACTTC. The genes are TRBV20-1 and TRBJ2-5, with a weak D call TRBD1 (6 bases). V was shortened by 3 bases and J by 2 bases, with 13 bases between the two germline ends. The CDR3 is 14 amino acids. Germline V lookup: CDR1 DFQATT, CDR2 SNEGSKA (reference sequence).

A remark on this clonotype: This CDR3 fails to terminate in the conserved phenylalanine or tryptophan, so it likely reflects a read error. The J gene is TRBJ1-5, the V gene TRBV7-2; D gene uncertain. Germline assignment: CDR1 SGHTA and CDR2 FQGNSA. V was trimmed by 5 bases and J by 0 bases, leaving 5 bases between them. This CDR3 is built from 13 residues. CDR3 sequence (DNA): TGTGCCAGCAGCGGACGTAGCAATCAGCCCCAGCATCTT. Translated, it gives CASSGRSNQPQHL.

The rearrangement joins TRBV11-3 to TRBJ2-3; 10 bases match TRBD2. V lost 3 bases and J lost 2; bases outside the gene matches: 5. Germline V gene lookup returns CDR1 SGHNT and CDR2 YENEEA. The CDR3 covers 16 residues. The CDR3 nucleotides are TGTGCCAGCAGCTTGGGGACTAGCGTGGTCACAGATACGCAGTATTTT. Translating it yields CASSLGTSVVTDTQYF.

This clonotype was seen only a few times. The chain employs TRBV4-2 and TRBJ1-5; D is undetermined. Trimming removed 1 base from V and 6 bases from J, with 7 bases in between. CDR1 is LGHNA, CDR2 YNFKEQ, per germline. The CDR3 covers 13 residues. The CDR3, as DNA: TGTGCCAGCAGCCAAGGACCAAGTCAGCCCCAGCATTTT. The encoded protein is CASSQGPSQPQHF.

This clonotype has ten or more counts. The chain links TRBV7-8 to TRBJ1-1; D unclear. Germline values: CDR1 SGHVS, CDR2 FQNEAQ. CDR3 size: 14 residues. Trimming removed 3 bases at V and 5 bases at J, with 13 bases between. This chain's CDR3 is CASSLDPMGTEAFF. The CDR3 nucleotides read TGTGCCAGCAGCTTGGACCCCATGGGTACTGAAGCTTTCTTT.

This clonotype was seen a few times. The rearrangement joins TRBV5-1 to TRBJ2-2; D ambiguous. V lost 0 bases and J lost 9, with 9 bases in between. The CDR3 is made up of 13 amino acids. Germline V CDR1 and CDR2: SGHRS, YFSETQ. CDR3 coding DNA: TGCGCCAGCAGCTTGGCTATCCGGCGGGAGCTGTTTTTT. Translating gives CASSLAIRRELFF.

In this sample, this clonotype turned up many times. The chain uses TRBV5-6 and TRBJ2-3, with TRBD2 as a possible D gene (5 bases). The CDR3 is made up of 15 amino acids. V was trimmed by 1 base and J by 4 bases, leaving 13 bases between them. CDR1 is SGHDT, CDR2 YYEEEE, per germline. CDR3 protein: CASSLRLALPDTQYF. CDR3 bases: TGTGCCAGCAGCTTGCGGCTAGCTCTCCCAGATACGCAGTATTTT. Drawing the rest from reference TRBV5-6 and TRBJ2-3, the complete variable domain is DAGVTQSPTHLIKTRGQQVTLRCSPKSGHDTVSWYQQALGQGPQFIFQYYEEEERQRGNFPDRFSGHQFPNYSSELNVNALLLGDSALYLCASSLRLALPDTQYFGPGTRLTVL.

This clonotype was found a few times. This sequence joins TRBV7-8 and TRBJ2-1; 8 nucleotides align to TRBD2. V lost 0 bases, J lost 9 bases, and 19 bases stayed unmatched. CDR1 is SGHVS and CDR2 is FQNEAQ in the germline V gene. The CDR3 totals 19 residues. DNA of the CDR3: TGTGCCAGCAGCTTAGCGAGGGGTGGAAGAGCGGGGGCCCATGGTGAGCAGTTCTTC. Protein: CASSLARGGRAGAHGEQFF. The full variable domain, completed using reference TRBV7-8 and TRBJ2-1, is GAGVSQSPRYKVAKRGQDVALRCDPISGHVSLFWYQQALGQGPEFLTYFQNEAQLDKSGLPSDRFFAERPEGSVSTLKIQRTQQEDSAVYLCASSLARGGRAGAHGEQFFGPGTRLTVL.

This clonotype was observed at least ten times. The chain recombines TRBV6-1 with TRBJ1-2, with D unresolved. V lost 6 bases and J 4 bases, leaving 18 bases between the germline ends. The length of the CDR3 is 15 residues. Germline V lookup: CDR1 MNHNS, CDR2 SASEGT. DNA for the CDR3: TGTGCCAGCAGCGAGAACCCCGTGACTGTCTATGGCTACACCTTC. Protein sequence: CASSENPVTVYGYTF.

The sample holds many counts of this clonotype. V and J are TRBV7-2 and TRBJ2-7; the match to TRBD2 covers 8 bases. CDR3 length equals 16 residues. The V segment lost 5 bases and the J segment 2 bases; nucleotides outside the gene matches: 11. In germline, CDR1 is SGHTA, CDR2 FQGNSA. The CDR3 reads CASSPSATSETYEQYF. In nucleotides, the CDR3 is TGTGCCAGCAGCCCCTCTGCGACTAGCGAGACCTACGAGCAGTACTTC.

This clonotype has a count of ten or more. The CDR3 here is CASSKLAGGPVGHGTQYF. The CDR3 DNA sequence: TGTGCCAGCAGCAAACTAGCGGGGGGGCCGGTGGGGCATGGCACGCAGTATTTT. The chain has TRBV11-2 and TRBJ2-3, with TRBD2 matching 13 bases. The germline V gene encodes CDR1 SGHAT and CDR2 FQNNGV. V shed 5 bases and J 9 bases; nucleotides not matched to a gene: 17. This CDR3 has 18 amino acids.

In this sample, this clonotype turned up many times. V and J are TRBV18 and TRBJ2-5; D not certain. V was shortened by 4 bases and J by 4 bases, with 10 bases between the two germline ends. CDR3 size: 13 residues. Germline CDR1 reads KGHSH; CDR2 reads LQKENI. In nucleotides, the CDR3 is TGTGCCAGCTCACTCCCAGGTAGAGAGACCCAGTACTTC. Amino acid sequence: CASSLPGRETQYF.

This clonotype was counted many times. The V gene is TRBV20-1, the J gene TRBJ1-5; D not resolved. Trimming left V 2 bases short and J 6 bases short, with 8 bases between. Germline CDR1 is DFQATT and CDR2 is SNEGSKA (reference sequence). This CDR3 has 12 residues. CDR3 nucleotide sequence: TGCAGTGCTAGAAGTGGGAGTCAGCCCCAGCATTTT. Protein sequence: CSARSGSQPQHF.

Ten or more counts support this clonotype. This chain connects TRBV27 to TRBJ1-2; D is ambiguous. Trimming stripped 1 base from V and 4 bases from J, with 7 bases between. This CDR3 spans 13 amino acids. Per germline, CDR1 MNHEY and CDR2 SMNVEV (reference sequence). The CDR3 DNA reads as TGTGCCAGCAGTTTATTCCCGGCCTATGGCTACACCTTC. This translates into CASSLFPAYGYTF.

There are many counts of this clonotype. The genes are TRBV6-5 and TRBJ1-6, with D possibly matching TRBD1 (5 bases). The CDR3 runs to 15 residues. V was clipped by 2 bases and J by 6 bases, with 11 bases between them. From germline, CDR1 is MNHEY and CDR2 SVGAGI. The CDR3 bases are TGTGCCAGCAGTTACACCCAGGGTTTTAATTCACCCCTCCACTTT. This gives the protein CASSYTQGFNSPLHF.

This chain connects TRBV10-3 to TRBJ2-6; D is possibly TRBD1 (5 bases). CDR3 length: 20 residues. From germline, CDR1 is ENHRY and CDR2 SYGVKD. Trimming left V 0 bases short and J 1 base short, with 19 bases between. The CDR3 DNA sequence: TGTGCCATCAGTGAGTCAAGGGGCGTCCTTATCTCATCTGGGGCCAACGTCCTGACTTTC. Translated: CAISESRGVLISSGANVLTF.